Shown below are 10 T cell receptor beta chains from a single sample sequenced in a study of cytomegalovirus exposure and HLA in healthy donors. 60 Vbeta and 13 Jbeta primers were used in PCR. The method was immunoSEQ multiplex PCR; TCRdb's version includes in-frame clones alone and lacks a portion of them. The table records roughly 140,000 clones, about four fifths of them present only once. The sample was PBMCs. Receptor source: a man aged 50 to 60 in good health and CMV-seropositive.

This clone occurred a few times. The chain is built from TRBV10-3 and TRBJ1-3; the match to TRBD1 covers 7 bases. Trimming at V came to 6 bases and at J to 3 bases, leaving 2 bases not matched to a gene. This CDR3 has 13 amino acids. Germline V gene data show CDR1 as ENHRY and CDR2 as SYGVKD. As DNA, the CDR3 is TGTGCCATCAGACGGGACAGTGGAAACACCATATATTTT. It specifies CAIRRDSGNTIYF.

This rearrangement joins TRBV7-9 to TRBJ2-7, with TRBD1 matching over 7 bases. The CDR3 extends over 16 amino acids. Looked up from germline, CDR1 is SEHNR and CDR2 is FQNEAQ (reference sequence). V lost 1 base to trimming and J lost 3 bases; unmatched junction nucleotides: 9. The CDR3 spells CASSLGWDSQNYEQYF. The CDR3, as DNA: TGTGCCAGCAGCTTAGGTTGGGACAGCCAAAACTACGAGCAGTACTTC. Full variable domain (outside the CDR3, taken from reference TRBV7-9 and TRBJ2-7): DTGVSQNPRHKITKRGQNVTFRCDPISEHNRLYWYRQTLGQGPEFLTYFQNEAQLEKSRLLSDRFSAERPKGSFSTLEIQRTEQGDSAMYLCASSLGWDSQNYEQYFGPGTRLTVT.

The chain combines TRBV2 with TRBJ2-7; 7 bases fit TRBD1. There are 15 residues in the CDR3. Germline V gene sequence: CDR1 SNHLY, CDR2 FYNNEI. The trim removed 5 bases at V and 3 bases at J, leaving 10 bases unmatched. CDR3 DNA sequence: TGTGCCAGCAGTACACCGCCCAGGGGGTACTACGAGCAGTACTTC. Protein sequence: CASSTPPRGYYEQYF.

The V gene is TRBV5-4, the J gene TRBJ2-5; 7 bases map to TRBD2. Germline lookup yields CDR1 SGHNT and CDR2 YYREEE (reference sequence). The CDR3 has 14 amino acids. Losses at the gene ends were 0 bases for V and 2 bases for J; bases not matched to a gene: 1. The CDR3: CASSLVGGQETQYF. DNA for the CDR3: TGTGCCAGCAGCTTGGTCGGGGGGCAAGAGACCCAGTACTTC.

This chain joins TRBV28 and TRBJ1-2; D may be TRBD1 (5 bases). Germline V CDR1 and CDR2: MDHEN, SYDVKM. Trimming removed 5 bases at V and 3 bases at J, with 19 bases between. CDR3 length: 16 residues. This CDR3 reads CASSLTRQSRYYGYTF. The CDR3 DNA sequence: TGTGCCAGCAGTCTTACCCGACAGTCCCGGTACTATGGCTACACCTTC.

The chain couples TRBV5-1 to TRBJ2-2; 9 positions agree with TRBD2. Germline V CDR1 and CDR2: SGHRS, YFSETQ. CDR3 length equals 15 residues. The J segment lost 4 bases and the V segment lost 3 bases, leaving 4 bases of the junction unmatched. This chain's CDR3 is CASSSLAGSTGELFF. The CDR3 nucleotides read TGCGCCAGCAGCTCCCTAGCGGGAAGCACCGGGGAGCTGTTTTTT.

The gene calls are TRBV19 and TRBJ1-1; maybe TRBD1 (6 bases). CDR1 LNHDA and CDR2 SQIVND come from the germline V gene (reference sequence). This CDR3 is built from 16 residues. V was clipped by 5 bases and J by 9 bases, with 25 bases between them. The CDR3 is CASSRLQGAGTGKAFF. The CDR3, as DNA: TGTGCCAGTAGTCGATTACAGGGTGCCGGTACCGGGAAAGCTTTCTTT.

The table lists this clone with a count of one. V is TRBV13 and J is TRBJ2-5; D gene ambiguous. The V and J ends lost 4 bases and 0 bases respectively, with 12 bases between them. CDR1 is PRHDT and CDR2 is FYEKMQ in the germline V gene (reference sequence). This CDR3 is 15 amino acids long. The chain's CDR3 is CASSWKGRYQETQYF. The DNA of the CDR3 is TGTGCCAGCAGCTGGAAAGGCAGGTACCAAGAGACCCAGTACTTC.

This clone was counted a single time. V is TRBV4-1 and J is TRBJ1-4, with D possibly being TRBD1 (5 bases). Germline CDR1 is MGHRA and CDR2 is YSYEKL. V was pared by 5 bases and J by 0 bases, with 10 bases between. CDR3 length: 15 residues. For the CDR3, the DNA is TGCGCCAGCAGCACAAGGGGCGCAACTAATGAAAAACTGTTTTTT. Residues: CASSTRGATNEKLFF.

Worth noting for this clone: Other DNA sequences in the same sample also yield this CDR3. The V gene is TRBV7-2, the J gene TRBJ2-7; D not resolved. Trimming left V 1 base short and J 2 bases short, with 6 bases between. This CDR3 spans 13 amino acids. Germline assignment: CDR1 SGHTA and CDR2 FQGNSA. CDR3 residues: CASSLVVPYEQYF. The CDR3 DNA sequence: TGTGCCAGCAGCTTAGTAGTCCCCTACGAGCAGTACTTC.